This passage covers 20 T cell receptor beta chains from one sample sequenced in a study of CD8+CD57+ T cells in acquired aplastic anemia. In patients chosen for sequencing, flow cytometry had shown CD8+CD57+ cell expansion. Genomic DNA was employed as the template in profiling TCR beta VDJ and CDR3. TCRdb used MiXCR to reprocess the reads, holding one entry per CDR3 protein. This sample has roughly 250,000 distinct CDR3 sequences, with 40% to 50% found just once. The sequencing sample was made of sorted CD4+, CD8+, or CD8+CD57+ T cells (not recorded which) from PBMCs. These receptor sequences come from a human donor with aplastic anemia.

At least ten counts were recorded for this clonotype. This chain uses TRBV25-1 with TRBJ2-2; D not resolved. Germline V CDR1 and CDR2: MGHDK, SYGVNS. Trimming removed 5 bases at V and 6 bases at J, with 7 bases between. CDR3 length equals 12 residues. The CDR3 loop is CASSSKAGELFF. CDR3 coding DNA: TGTGCCAGCAGTTCTAAGGCCGGGGAGCTGTTTTTT. Full variable domain (remainder filled in from reference TRBV25-1 and TRBJ2-2): EADIYQTPRYLVIGTGKKITLECSQTMGHDKMYWYQQDPGMELHLIHYSYGVNSTEKGDLSSESTVSRIRTEHFPLTLESARPSHTSQYLCASSSKAGELFFGEGSRLTVL.

The CDR3 is CASSPPGQMNTEAFF. CDR3 bases: TGTGCCAGCAGTCCCCCCGGACAGATGAACACTGAAGCTTTCTTT. The chain is built from TRBV27 and TRBJ1-1; perhaps TRBD1 as D (6 bases). CDR1 and CDR2 (germline): MNHEY, SMNVEV (reference sequence). CDR3 length: 15 residues. Between the trimmed V and J ends, which lost 5 bases and 0 bases, there was a span of 13 bases.

This clonotype was picked up many times. The chain combines TRBV7-6 with TRBJ1-1, with D tentatively TRBD1 (6 bases). Germline V CDR1 and CDR2: SGHVS, FNYEAQ. Trimming shortened V by 5 bases and J by 3 bases, and 22 bases separated the two germline ends. The CDR3 length is 17 residues. The CDR3 here is CASSPRGVRGADTEAFF. The CDR3 nucleotides are TGTGCCAGCAGCCCTAGGGGGGTCCGGGGGGCTGACACTGAAGCTTTCTTT.

There are a few counts of this clonotype. The chain has TRBV20-1 and TRBJ2-1; the D gene is possibly TRBD1 (6 bases). The CDR3 is 13 residues long. Trimming shortened V by 6 bases and J by 6 bases, and 15 bases separated the two germline ends. Germline-derived CDR1 and CDR2 are DFQATT and SNEGSKA (reference sequence). The CDR3, as DNA: TGCAGTGCCGATTTGGGGGCTAGCAATGAGCAGTTCTTC. Amino acids: CSADLGASNEQFF.

This clonotype was counted ten times or more. The rearrangement joins TRBV7-2 to TRBJ2-7, with D tentatively TRBD1 (5 bases). There are 13 residues in the CDR3. V dropped 5 bases and J dropped 6 bases, with 14 bases sitting between them. CDR1 is SGHTA and CDR2 is FQGNSA in the germline V gene. In DNA form, the CDR3 reads TGTGCCAGCAGCCCCCAACAGGCATTCGAGCAGTACTTC. It is translated as CASSPQQAFEQYF.

V is TRBV27 and J is TRBJ2-1, with TRBD1 as a possible D gene (5 bases). In germline, CDR1 is MNHEY, CDR2 SMNVEV (reference sequence). Trimming shortened V by 5 bases and J by 2 bases, and 13 bases separated the two germline ends. CDR3 length equals 15 residues. Here the CDR3 DNA reads TGTGCCAGCAGTCCCAGGGCAGCCACCTACAATGAGCAGTTCTTC. Translation: CASSPRAATYNEQFF.

The J gene is TRBJ1-5, the V gene TRBV7-9; the D gene is possibly TRBD1 (5 bases). CDR3 size: 15 residues. The germline V gene encodes CDR1 SEHNR and CDR2 FQNEAQ (reference sequence). V gave up 6 bases and J gave up 1 base, with 13 bases separating them. CDR3 nucleotides: TGTGCCAGCAGTGGGCCCGGGGGGAGCAATCAGCCCCAGCATTTT. This encodes CASSGPGGSNQPQHF. The full variable domain, with the rest looked up from reference TRBV7-9 and TRBJ1-5, is DTGVSQNPRHKITKRGQNVTFRCDPISEHNRLYWYRQTLGQGPEFLTYFQNEAQLEKSRLLSDRFSAERPKGSFSTLEIQRTEQGDSAMYLCASSGPGGSNQPQHFGDGTRLSIL.

Worth noting for this clonotype: Here the CDR3 omits its conserved ending phenylalanine or tryptophan, so a read error is the likely source. DNA for the CDR3: TGTGCCAGCAGCTTGTCCTCGTGGTCCTACGAGCAGTACCTC. Translated, it gives CASSLSSWSYEQYL. The V call is TRBV7-8, the J call TRBJ2-7, with D unclear. This CDR3 region has 14 residues. With 3 bases removed from V and 1 base from J, the gap between germline ends came to 10 bases. Germline assignment: CDR1 SGHVS and CDR2 FQNEAQ.

Points on this clonotype: In this CDR3 the conserved last residue, phenylalanine or tryptophan, is missing, so a read error is likely. The limits of the CDR3 on the DNA are not certain, so only TCRdb's listed CDR3 is given. The genes are TRBV7-9 and TRBJ1-3. Both ends counted, the CDR3 spans 10 residues. CDR1 is SEHNR and CDR2 is FQNEAQ in the germline V gene (reference sequence). This chain's CDR3 is CASSLARSFT.

CDR3 sequence (DNA): TGCGCCAGCAGCCAAGAAGAAGGAAATCTCTATGGCTACACCTTC. This codes for CASSQEEGNLYGYTF. This chain connects TRBV5-1 to TRBJ1-2; D not certain. Germline V gives CDR1 SGHRS, CDR2 YFSETQ. Trimming removed 4 bases from V and 4 bases from J, with 17 bases in between. This CDR3 spans 15 amino acids.

In this sample, this clonotype turned up once. This chain connects TRBV7-9 to TRBJ1-5; D uncertain. V was shortened by 8 bases and J by 5 bases, with 13 bases between the two germline ends. Germline-derived CDR1 and CDR2 are SEHNR and FQNEAQ (reference sequence). The CDR3 sequence is 13 residues long. CDR3 nucleotides: TGTGCCAGCCGGTGGAATCTGCATCAGCCCCAGCATTTT. This encodes CASRWNLHQPQHF.

This clonotype has ten or more counts. This chain uses TRBV13 with TRBJ1-1; the match to TRBD1 covers 9 bases. Germline CDR1 reads PRHDT; CDR2 reads FYEKMQ (reference sequence). V dropped 10 bases and J dropped 7; count of bases not matched to a gene: 10. The CDR3 totals 13 residues. The CDR3 coding sequence is TGTGCCATCACGAGGACAGGGGAATATGAAGCTTTCTTT. It codes for CAITRTGEYEAFF.

This clonotype was seen at least ten times. The chain combines TRBV24-1 with TRBJ2-7, with D perhaps matching TRBD1 (6 bases). Per the germline V gene, CDR1 is KGHDR and CDR2 is SFDVKD. Trimming took off 4 bases at V and 2 bases at J, with 20 bases between the two ends. CDR3 size: 17 residues. The CDR3 DNA is TGTGCCACCAGTGAATCGTCAACCGGGACAAGACCCTACGAGCAGTACTTC. Protein sequence: CATSESSTGTRPYEQYF.

The V and J genes are TRBV19 and TRBJ1-2, with a tentative D call TRBD1 (6 bases). This CDR3 is 13 amino acids long. V was trimmed by 4 bases and J by 4 bases, leaving 10 bases between them. Germline assignment: CDR1 LNHDA and CDR2 SQIVND (reference sequence). The CDR3 loop reads CASSKGGGYGYTF. The CDR3 region has the DNA TGTGCCAGTAGTAAGGGAGGGGGCTATGGCTACACCTTC.

Ten or more counts support this clonotype. The rearrangement links TRBV15 to TRBJ2-7; D not certain. V lost 0 bases and J 1 base, leaving 7 bases between the germline ends. The length of the CDR3 is 14 residues. Germline CDR1 reads LNHNV; CDR2 reads YYDKDF (reference sequence). CDR3 in DNA: TGTGCCACCAGCAGAGATAAGGGATCCTACGAGCAGTACTTC. This codes for CATSRDKGSYEQYF.

J is TRBJ2-7 and V is TRBV10-3; D might be TRBD2 (5 bases). V was shortened by 3 bases and J by 7 bases, with 16 bases between the two germline ends. CDR3 length: 14 residues. Per the germline V gene, CDR1 is ENHRY and CDR2 is SYGVKD. The CDR3 loop reads CAISDLGSGWEQYF. The CDR3 DNA follows: TGTGCCATCAGTGATTTGGGCTCGGGGTGGGAGCAGTACTTC.

In this sample, this clonotype turned up many times. The V gene is TRBV6-5, the J gene TRBJ1-4; D is possibly TRBD1 (5 bases). This CDR3 comprises 16 residues. V lost 2 bases to trimming and J lost 0 bases, with 10 bases between them. CDR1 is MNHEY and CDR2 is SVGAGI in the germline V gene. CDR3 nucleotides: TGTGCCAGCAGTTACACAGACAGCCCAACTAATGAAAAACTGTTTTTT. Its translation: CASSYTDSPTNEKLFF.

This clonotype was counted ten times or more. The chain couples TRBV6-2 or TRBV6-3 to TRBJ1-4, with D unresolved. CDR1 is MNHEY and CDR2 is SVGEGT in the germline V gene. V dropped 4 bases and J dropped 10 bases, with 7 bases sitting between them. This CDR3 comprises 11 residues. CDR3 nucleotides: TGTGCCAGCAGTTTTGATGGAAAACTGTTTTTT. Encoded protein: CASSFDGKLFF.

V usage is TRBV3-1 and J usage is TRBJ1-3; D perhaps matches TRBD1 (5 bases). Trimming stripped 4 bases from V and 8 bases from J, with 30 bases between. Germline-derived CDR1 and CDR2 are LGHDT and YNNKEL (reference sequence). This CDR3 region has 19 residues. The CDR3 DNA follows: TGTGCCAGCAGCCCGCACGCTAAAGGGACCCTCCTCGCCGTGGACACCATATATTTT. Its translation is CASSPHAKGTLLAVDTIYF.

This clonotype was observed many times. V usage is TRBV27 and J usage is TRBJ2-1; D call uncertain. This CDR3 contains 12 residues. The germline gives CDR1 MNHEY, CDR2 SMNVEV (reference sequence). Deletions cut 5 bases from V and 6 bases from J, with 8 bases between. The CDR3 DNA reads TGTGCCAGCAGTAAACCCTCCAATGAGCAGTTCTTC. Amino acids: CASSKPSNEQFF.